This T cell receptor (beta chain) was documented in a study of T cell responses to AZD1222 COVID-19 vaccine. Trimming at V came to 4 bases and at J to 8 bases, leaving 18 bases not matched to a gene. The CDR3 spans 19 residues. Germline CDR1 reads LGHNA; CDR2 reads YNFKEQ. As regards this clone: Its antigen is unknown.

Produced via immunoSEQ multiplex PCR; TCRdb's table is partial and in-frame only. The sample records roughly 70,000 clones, 70% to 90% being singletons. Study-level points and caveats: Vaccination with two AZD1222 doses was followed by a rise in Spike-specific TCR breadth and depth. No day 14 peak samples; only post-peak repertoires were characterized. There were mostly white British donors and more females than males, and clonal diversity was possibly underestimated.

This chain links TRBV4-2 with TRBJ1-4; TRBD1 matches 11 bases. The sequence was collected from an adult who received the AZD1222 COVID-19 vaccine. The sample consisted of peripheral blood, taken 28 days after the second AZD1222 dose. In nucleotides, the CDR3 is TGTGCCAGCAGCCCAAGTGTGGGACAGGGGGTGGTTGACTGGGAAAAACTGTTTTTT. It codes for CASSPSVGQGVVDWEKLFF.